This section outlines one TCR beta chain sequence together with its context. Antigen: not known. The record originates from a study of relationships among human T cell subsets. From mRNA, alpha and beta CDR3 regions were amplified using semiquantitative ARM-PCR. ARM-PCR used tagged nested gene-specific primers, then communal superprimers for exponential amplification. A single record per CDR3 protein comes from TCRdb applying MiXCR to the multiplex PCR reads. The table includes 5,100 or so distinct CDR3 sequences, 75% to 80% detected once. T cell subsets were isolated with antibody-coated magnetic beads. Germline lookup yields CDR1 MNHEY and CDR2 SMNVEV (reference sequence). The CDR3 has 14 amino acids. Trimming took 2 bases from V and 4 from J, leaving 11 bases between them. Overall study results and limits: Th1, Th2 and regulatory T cells shared many CDR3 sequences. Regulatory and Th2 subsets had few clones over 100 reads, unlike CD8+ cytotoxic cells.

The origin of this receptor is a man aged 40-49 years in good health. This chain joins TRBV27 and TRBJ1-2, with D perhaps matching TRBD1 (6 bases). Sequences were obtained from total T cells sorted from blood. CDR3 in DNA: TGTGCCAGCAGTTTAGGGGGCTTCGGCTATGGCTACACCTTC. Translating gives CASSLGGFGYGYTF.